This T cell receptor beta chain was documented in a study of regulatory T cells in long-lasting Graves disease. Study-level points and caveats: With a small sample size, accuracy may have been reduced.

V was trimmed by 2 bases and J by 6 bases, leaving 6 bases between them. Germline values: CDR1 MDHEN, CDR2 SYDVKM. The CDR3 has 12 amino acids. Construction of TCR beta libraries relied on iRepertoire HTBI primers and on Arm-PCR targeting CDR3 regions. Each CDR3 protein is one row after TCRdb ran MiXCR on the multiplex PCR reads. Altogether fewer than 350,000 distinct CDR3 sequences are present, about a sixth being singletons, with the ten largest covering about two fifths. This clonotype was seen ten or more times. Its antigen is currently unknown. Time point in this sample: newly diagnosed GD, antithyroid drugs for less than 3 months. Following extraction of RNA from PBMCs, that RNA was used to make the TCR library.

The material was peripheral blood mononuclear cells (PBMCs), obtained at new diagnosis, from a patient treated with antithyroid drugs. This TCR came from a female donor with Graves disease. This chain joins TRBV28 and TRBJ2-3; D unresolved. The CDR3 DNA reads TGTGCCAGCAGTTTACCTGGGGATACGCAGTATTTT. It specifies CASSLPGDTQYF.